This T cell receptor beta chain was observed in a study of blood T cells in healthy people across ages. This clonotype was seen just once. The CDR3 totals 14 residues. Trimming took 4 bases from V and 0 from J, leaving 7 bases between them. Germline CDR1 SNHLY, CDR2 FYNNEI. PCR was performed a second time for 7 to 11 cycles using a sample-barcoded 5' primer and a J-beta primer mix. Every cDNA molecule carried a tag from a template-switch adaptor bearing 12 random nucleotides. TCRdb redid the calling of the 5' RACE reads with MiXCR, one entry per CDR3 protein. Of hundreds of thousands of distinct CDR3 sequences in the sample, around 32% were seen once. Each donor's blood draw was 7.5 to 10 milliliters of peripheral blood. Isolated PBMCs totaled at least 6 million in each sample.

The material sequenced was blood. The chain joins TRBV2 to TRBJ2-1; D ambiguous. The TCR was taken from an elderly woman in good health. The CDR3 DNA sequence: TGTGCCAGCAGTGTGAGCAGCTCCTACAATGAGCAGTTCTTC. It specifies CASSVSSSYNEQFF.